This is a list of T cell receptor beta chains from one sample in a study of long-term antiretroviral therapy in people with HIV. Measured with immunoSEQ multiplex PCR; TCRdb has only the in-frame clones, and not every one. The data hold some 17,000 clones, with nearly 80% observed a single time. Material: unsorted PBMCs, obtained approximately 3.4 years after starting antiretroviral therapy. The source is a woman between 40 and 55 years old with HIV. The CDR3 runs from the conserved cysteine through the conserved F or W. Each record gives: clone size, V gene, CDR3 length, J gene, D gene, CDR3 protein, CDR3 DNA. The D gene is left open where the match is weak. Some rows mark clone size as missing; the rest say once, few, many or name a class of expanded clone.

few	TRBV5-1	16	TRBJ1-1	TRBD1	CASSTTAGTANTEAFF	TGCGCCAGCAGCACTACCGCCGGGACAGCGAACACTGAAGCTTTCTTT
-	TRBV7-9	14	TRBJ2-3	-	CASSPPSAADTQYF	TGTGCCAGCAGCCCCCCCTCAGCGGCAGATACGCAGTATTTT
-	TRBV20-1	11	TRBJ1-2	-	CSARDQDGYTF	TGCAGTGCTAGAGATCAGGATGGCTACACCTTC
-	TRBV5-1	15	TRBJ1-4	-	CASSTGPAGREKLFF	TGCGCCAGCAGCACTGGACCGGCGGGTAGGGAAAAACTGTTTTTT
-	TRBV5-1	14	TRBJ1-6	-	CASSLGQDNSPLHF	TGCGCCAGCAGCTTGGGGCAGGACAATTCACCCCTCCACTTT
-	TRBV7-7	15	TRBJ2-5	TRBD1	CASSIRTGLYETQYF	TGTGCTAGCAGCATCCGGACAGGGTTGTACGAGACCCAGTACTTC
-	TRBV6-1	14	TRBJ2-2	TRBD1	CASIRQGYTGELFF	TGTGCCAGCATACGACAGGGATACACCGGGGAGCTGTTTTTT
-	TRBV6-6	15	TRBJ1-1	-	CASSYYGTSSTEAFF	TGTGCCAGCAGTTACTACGGGACATCGTCCACTGAAGCTTTCTTT
-	TRBV10-2	15	TRBJ1-2	-	CASSLNDGALEGYTF	TGCGCCAGCAGTTTAAATGACGGGGCGCTGGAGGGCTACACCTTC
-	TRBV6-5	14	TRBJ2-7	TRBD1	CASSGQGPLSEQYF	TGTGCCAGCAGCGGACAGGGACCCCTGAGCGAGCAGTACTTC
-	TRBV4-1	16	TRBJ2-4	-	CASSQERRSAKNIQYF	TGCGCCAGCAGCCAAGAGAGGCGTTCCGCCAAAAACATTCAGTACTTC
-	TRBV7-9	12	TRBJ1-1	-	CASSLEITEAFF	TGTGCCAGCAGCCTAGAAATCACTGAAGCTTTCTTT
-	TRBV2	12	TRBJ1-2	-	CASTLGGYGYTF	TGTGCCAGCACACTAGGGGGCTATGGCTACACCTTC
once	TRBV5-1	16	TRBJ1-1	-	CASSPGGGLANTEAFF	TGCGCCAGCAGCCCGGGGGGGGGACTAGCGAACACTGAAGCTTTCTTT
-	TRBV7-2	17	TRBJ2-7	TRBD1	CASSLRDGTGDWYEQYF	TGTGCCAGCAGTCTAAGAGACGGGACAGGGGATTGGTACGAGCAGTACTTC
once	TRBV29-1	14	TRBJ2-3	-	CSSWTVTKTDTQYF	TGCAGCTCTTGGACGGTGACCAAAACAGATACGCAGTATTTT
few	TRBV6-5	16	TRBJ1-2	-	CASSYSRITSNYGYTF	TGTGCCAGCAGTTACTCTCGAATAACGTCTAACTATGGCTACACCTTC
-	TRBV29-1	15	TRBJ2-2	-	CSVGKTTSRTGELFF	TGCAGCGTAGGAAAAACTACCTCCCGGACCGGGGAGCTGTTTTTT
-	TRBV7-9	14	TRBJ1-4	-	CASSLGQNNEKLFF	TGTGCCAGCAGCTTAGGGCAGAATAATGAAAAACTGTTTTTT
once	TRBV5-1	16	TRBJ2-3	-	CASSSGVQRLTDTQYF	TGCGCCAGCAGCTCCGGAGTTCAGAGACTAACAGATACGCAGTATTTT
-	TRBV10-2	14	TRBJ1-1	-	CASSFDSMNTEAFF	TGCGCCAGCAGTTTCGACAGCATGAACACTGAAGCTTTCTTT
-	TRBV5-4	14	TRBJ2-1	TRBD2	CASSPGLAGVEQFF	TGTGCCAGCAGCCCCGGACTAGCGGGGGTTGAGCAGTTCTTC
-	TRBV6-1	15	TRBJ2-6	-	CASTLGGAGANVLTF	TGTGCCAGCACCCTCGGTGGGGCTGGGGCCAACGTCCTGACTTTC
-	TRBV7-9	15	TRBJ1-2	-	CASSSAGGSSYGYTF	TGTGCCAGCAGCTCAGCGGGGGGCTCGTCCTATGGCTACACCTTC
-	TRBV25-1	14	TRBJ2-5	TRBD2	CASSPAGYSETQYF	TGTGCCAGCAGTCCAGCGGGATACTCAGAGACCCAGTACTTC
-	TRBV30	13	TRBJ1-1	TRBD1	CAWDSGTASEAFF	TGTGCCTGGGACTCCGGGACAGCCTCTGAAGCTTTCTTT
-	TRBV7-9	14	TRBJ1-2	-	CASGRVGSNYGYTF	TGTGCCAGTGGAAGGGTTGGGTCTAACTATGGCTACACCTTC